These T cell receptor beta chains were read from a single sample in a study of blood T cell repertoires in COVID-19. Only in-frame clones appear in the TCRdb table, and some are missing; sequencing was by immunoSEQ multiplex PCR. Of about 300,000 clones listed, over 75% are singletons. What was sequenced was PBMCs or T cells enriched from blood (not recorded which). The receptors were sampled from a woman in her thirties who had recovered from COVID-19. CDR3s include the opening cysteine and the closing phenylalanine or tryptophan.

TRBV27	TRBJ1-2	CASSFTSGQGGRDGYTF
TRBV30	TRBJ2-1	CAWSLGGPDYNEQFF
TRBV27	TRBJ1-5	CASSFTAGGNQPQHF
TRBV6-5	TRBJ2-1	CASSWLAGYNEQFF
TRBV19	TRBJ2-1	CASSPLAGGRPYNEQFF
TRBV5-1	TRBJ2-3	CASSLRASGNTDTQYF
TRBV9	TRBJ2-5	CASSSQREGLRETQYF
TRBV30	TRBJ2-5	CASHQGQETQYF
TRBV24-1	TRBJ2-1	CATSDSPGQGSQYEQFF
TRBV6-6	TRBJ2-7	CATRLSQAGAYEQYF
TRBV23-1	TRBJ2-7	CASSQSHSGRALYEQYF
TRBV7-2	TRBJ2-2	CASSLGQGFTGELFF
TRBV6-4	TRBJ2-3	CASSAGTSDPDTQYF
TRBV7-9	TRBJ2-5	CASSLQGNQETQYF
TRBV30	TRBJ2-7	CAWSTGAGGTYEQYF
TRBV11-2	TRBJ2-1	CASSLEGGSEQFF
TRBV30	TRBJ1-6	CAWSATGESPLHF
TRBV6-1	TRBJ2-5	CASSETSGGVIETQYF
TRBV24-1	TRBJ1-5	CATSDGGRNQPQHF
TRBV4-1	TRBJ1-5	CASSQDRVGRQPQHF
TRBV28	TRBJ2-3	CASSSQGFRNTDTQYF
TRBV5-1	TRBJ2-2	CASSLQDQNTGELFF
TRBV2	TRBJ1-1	CASTGRARNTEAFF
TRBV10-3	TRBJ2-1	CAIREDPDGNEQFF
TRBV9	TRBJ2-7	CASSVGGVGLEQYF
TRBV4-2	TRBJ2-1	CASSQRREDEQFF
TRBV10-3	TRBJ2-1	CAISERDNEQFF
TRBV6-5	TRBJ2-7	CASRGTTSGSYEQYF
TRBV27	TRBJ2-1	CASRTRAGGFNNEQFF
TRBV5-1	TRBJ1-1	CASSWRGLDTEAFF
TRBV5-4	TRBJ2-7	CASSPGGLSSYEQYF
TRBV25-1	TRBJ2-3	CASSFTDTQYF
TRBV11-3	TRBJ2-3	CASSPQGQGGDTQYF
TRBV2	TRBJ2-3	CASSALETDTQYF
TRBV28	TRBJ2-7	CASSVGTGTGSYEQYF
TRBV28	TRBJ1-5	CASSLKGLNQPQHF
TRBV5-1	TRBJ1-4	CASSLSGLPLGEKLFF
TRBV19	TRBJ1-5	CASSGTGGQPQHF
TRBV19	TRBJ2-2	CASSSGTANTGELFF
TRBV27	TRBJ2-3	CASSSFTGTQYF
TRBV28	TRBJ1-5	CASTAGWGNQPQHF
TRBV7-9	TRBJ2-7	CASSPPGGSYEQYF
TRBV25-1	TRBJ2-7	CASSEYWTDRDHEQYF
TRBV10-3	TRBJ1-5	CAVRQNSNQPQHF